This T cell receptor beta chain is drawn from a study of long-term antiretroviral therapy in people with HIV. Each contributor possessed a minimum of one pre-ART and a minimum of two post-ART PBMC samples. Comments on this clone: Its specificity is not known.

V lost 4 bases, J lost 0 bases, and 10 bases stayed unmatched. The CDR3 runs to 18 residues. Germline lookup yields CDR1 SGHRS and CDR2 YFSETQ. At survey level, the immunoSEQ assay was run in its v3.0 version. Per-sample sequencing targets were about 40,000-55,000 T-cell genomes. The protocol was immunoSEQ multiplex PCR, while the TCRdb copy is restricted to in-frame clones and leaves out a portion. The sample has tens of thousands of clones; roughly 84% are singletons. Study-wide results and limits: Transplant donor controls retained higher diversity, though diversity increased after ART. Sampling of blood ran from the mid-2000s to the late 2010s, and older ART regimens were possibly in use.

The clonotype was recovered from a woman younger than 45 with HIV. V and J are TRBV5-1 and TRBJ1-6; TRBD1 agrees at 7 bases. The input for sequencing was unsorted PBMCs, taken approximately 2.9 years before starting antiretroviral therapy. This CDR3 is CASSIQGSASSYNSPLHF. The CDR3 DNA is TGCGCCAGCAGCATACAGGGGTCTGCTAGCTCCTATAATTCACCCCTCCACTTT.